A single sample is the source of the 25 T cell receptor beta chains below, sequenced in a study of cytotoxic CD8 clonotypes in ibrutinib-treated CLL. Generated by immunoSEQ multiplex PCR, the TCRdb table keeps only in-frame clones and is missing some. This table has some 120,000 clones, 84% appearing once. Here the sequenced sample was PBMCs, taken after 24 months of ibrutinib treatment. These receptors originate from a human donor with chronic lymphocytic leukemia.

V usage is TRBV10-3 and J usage is TRBJ1-6; D is undetermined. Trimming pared 6 bases from V and 5 bases from J, leaving 14 bases between. Germline V CDR1 and CDR2: ENHRY, SYGVKD. The CDR3 totals 15 residues. In nucleotides, the CDR3 is TGTGCCATCAGGCGGACGGAGACTAATAATTCACCCCTCCACTTT. Translating gives CAIRRTETNNSPLHF.

This clone was detected only a few times. The rearrangement uses TRBV9 and TRBJ1-1, with a possible D match to TRBD1 (5 bases). CDR1 and CDR2 from the germline V gene are SGDLS and YYNGEE. CDR3 length: 13 residues. The V end was cut by 6 bases, the J end by 2 bases, with 11 bases between. The CDR3 coding sequence is TGTGCCAGCAAGGCAGGGCTTAACACTGAAGCTTTCTTT. Its protein product is CASKAGLNTEAFF.

This rearrangement joins TRBV13 to TRBJ2-7, with TRBD1 matching 9 bases. J was trimmed by 6 bases and V by 5 bases; bases with no gene match: 8. This CDR3 spans 14 amino acids. Germline CDR1 is PRHDT and CDR2 is FYEKMQ (reference sequence). This CDR3 is CASSAPGTGFEQYF. CDR3 DNA: TGTGCCAGCAGCGCCCCCGGGACAGGGTTCGAGCAGTACTTC.

Comment on this clone: The sample carries other DNA sequences with the same CDR3. This chain joins TRBV20-1 and TRBJ1-4, with unresolved D. The CDR3 is 11 residues long. Germline CDR1 and CDR2: DFQATT and SNEGSKA (reference sequence). Trimming cost V 0 bases and J 8 bases, with 4 bases left between them. The CDR3 reads CSARDGEKLFF. Written as DNA, the CDR3 is TGCAGTGCTAGAGATGGGGAAAAACTGTTTTTT.

The CDR3 region is CARTGKRYYDEKLFF. CDR3 in DNA: TGTGCCAGAACAGGGAAGCGCTATTATGATGAAAAACTGTTTTTT. V usage is TRBV6-4 and J usage is TRBJ1-4, with D possibly TRBD1 on 6 matching bases. The CDR3 consists of 15 residues. Germline V gene data show CDR1 as MRHNA and CDR2 as SNTAGT. V lost 9 bases and J 6 bases, leaving 20 bases between the germline ends.

This clone was picked up a small number of times. The chain links TRBV6-1 to TRBJ2-5, with D uncertain. V lost 7 bases, J lost 5 bases, and 17 bases lay in between. The CDR3 length is 14 residues. The V gene's germline CDR1 is MNHNS and CDR2 SASEGT. The CDR3 region has the DNA TGTGCCAGCACCACTGACCGGAATGGGGAGACCCAGTACTTC. It encodes CASTTDRNGETQYF.

This sequence joins TRBV5-4 and TRBJ2-7, with no clear D. The germline V gene encodes CDR1 SGHNT and CDR2 YYREEE (reference sequence). The germline V and J ends were trimmed by 4 bases and 5 bases, with 22 bases remaining between them. The CDR3 has 16 amino acids. DNA for the CDR3: TGTGCCAGCAGCCCCTTTAATGACGGAGCCCAGAACGAGCAGTACTTC. It is translated as CASSPFNDGAQNEQYF.

The gene calls are TRBV4-1 and TRBJ2-3, with 8 nucleotides matching TRBD2. V lost 1 base and J lost 4; bases outside the gene matches: 7. There are 16 residues in the CDR3. Germline V gene sequence: CDR1 MGHRA, CDR2 YSYEKL. The CDR3 coding sequence is TGCGCCAGCAGCCAAGGAGAAAGCGGGGGCGCAGATACGCAGTATTTT. Translating gives CASSQGESGGADTQYF.

The J gene is TRBJ1-2, the V gene TRBV11-2; the match to TRBD1 covers 9 bases. Germline V CDR1 and CDR2: SGHAT, FQNNGV. The CDR3 contains 14 residues. J was trimmed by 3 bases and V by 2 bases; bases with no gene match: 1. The CDR3 is CASSLTGGYYGYTF. DNA of the CDR3: TGTGCCAGCAGCTTAACAGGGGGCTACTATGGCTACACCTTC. Combining the CDR3 with reference TRBV11-2 and TRBJ1-2 gives the whole variable domain EAGVAQSPRYKIIEKRQSVAFWCNPISGHATLYWYQQILGQGPKLLIQFQNNGVVDDSQLPKDRFSAERLKGVDSTLKIQPAKLEDSAVYLCASSLTGGYYGYTFGSGTRLTVV.

This chain joins TRBV7-2 and TRBJ2-5; the D gene is possibly TRBD2 (6 bases). This CDR3 region has 15 residues. The ends were cut back, 2 bases at V and 1 base at J, with 11 bases in the middle. CDR1 and CDR2 (germline): SGHTA, FQGNSA. The chain's CDR3 is CASSLTGDLQETQYF. CDR3 sequence (DNA): TGTGCCAGCAGCTTAACGGGGGACCTCCAAGAGACCCAGTACTTC.

The chain joins TRBV10-2 to TRBJ1-1, with 7 bases matching TRBD1. CDR3 length equals 11 residues. The V and J ends lost 7 bases and 6 bases, in that order; junction bases with no gene match: 2. Germline V gene lookup returns CDR1 WSHSY and CDR2 SAAADI. CDR3 coding DNA: TGCGCCAGCACCCAGGGGGCTGAAGCTTTCTTT. Translated, it gives CASTQGAEAFF.

The V call is TRBV10-3, the J call TRBJ1-2; a weak D match, TRBD1 (5 bases). This CDR3 is 14 amino acids long. Germline V CDR1 and CDR2: ENHRY, SYGVKD. Trimming took off 5 bases at V and 2 bases at J, with 12 bases between the two ends. Written as DNA, the CDR3 is TGTGCCATCAGTTTAGGGGAAAGAAACTATGGCTACACCTTC. Amino acid sequence: CAISLGERNYGYTF.

The CDR3 DNA reads TGCGCCAGCAGCCCGGAGGGACTAGCGGGTAGGCTCCTCTACGAGCAGTACTTC. Its protein product is CASSPEGLAGRLLYEQYF. The V gene is TRBV5-1, the J gene TRBJ2-7; TRBD2 matches at 12 bases. The CDR3 contains 18 residues. The V and J ends lost 4 bases and 3 bases, in that order; junction bases with no gene match: 14. CDR1 is SGHRS, CDR2 YFSETQ, per germline.

The chain joins TRBV30 to TRBJ2-7; D ambiguous. Germline assignment: CDR1 GTSNPN and CDR2 SVGIG (reference sequence). This CDR3 is 12 amino acids long. Trimming cost V 4 bases and J 3 bases, with 10 bases left between them. The CDR3 region is CAWNSGGYEQYF. Here the CDR3 DNA reads TGTGCCTGGAATTCAGGCGGCTACGAGCAGTACTTC.

The chain employs TRBV5-5 and TRBJ2-7; 9 positions match TRBD1. The V and J ends lost 1 base and 2 bases, in that order; junction bases with no gene match: 4. The CDR3 runs to 15 residues. Germline V gene sequence: CDR1 SGHKS, CDR2 YYEKEE (reference sequence). This CDR3 reads CASSLLGQGPYEQYF. The CDR3 nucleotides are TGTGCCAGCAGCTTGCTGGGACAGGGCCCCTACGAGCAGTACTTC.

V is TRBV18 and J is TRBJ1-2, with 12 bases identical to TRBD1. The trim removed 1 base at V and 0 bases at J, leaving 3 bases unmatched. Germline V CDR1 and CDR2: KGHSH, LQKENI. The CDR3 covers 17 residues. CDR3 bases: TGTGCCAGCTCACCACTGGGACAGGGGGCTGCTAACTATGGCTACACCTTC. This encodes CASSPLGQGAANYGYTF.

V and J are TRBV7-9 and TRBJ1-1; D perhaps matches TRBD1 (6 bases). In germline, CDR1 is SEHNR, CDR2 FQNEAQ (reference sequence). Between the trimmed V and J ends, which lost 5 bases and 3 bases, there was a span of 25 bases. The CDR3 has 18 residues. As DNA, the CDR3 is TGTGCCAGCAGCGGCATCGGACAGTGGGCGCTAGGGCACACTGAAGCTTTCTTT. It translates to CASSGIGQWALGHTEAFF.

The J gene is TRBJ1-5, the V gene TRBV6-1; perhaps TRBD1 as D (6 bases). Trimming cost V 7 bases and J 5 bases, with 15 bases left between them. Germline V lookup: CDR1 MNHNS, CDR2 SASEGT. The CDR3 has 14 amino acids. Written as DNA, the CDR3 is TGTGCCAGCAACTTGCAGGGGTTCGATCAGCCCCAGCATTTT. Translation: CASNLQGFDQPQHF.

This clone was seen a single time. This rearrangement joins TRBV6-6 to TRBJ2-7; D is unclear. V lost 5 bases to trimming and J lost 0 bases, with 8 bases between them. Germline CDR1 and CDR2: MNHNY and SVGAGI (reference sequence). CDR3 size: 13 residues. The CDR3 DNA is TGTGCCAGCAGTCTTCAGGACTCCTACGAGCAGTACTTC. Translating gives CASSLQDSYEQYF.

The chain is built from TRBV30 and TRBJ1-2; D is perhaps TRBD1 (6 bases). From germline, CDR1 is GTSNPN and CDR2 SVGIG (reference sequence). This CDR3 is built from 14 residues. V gave up 2 bases and J gave up 8 bases, with 18 bases separating them. In nucleotides, the CDR3 is TGTGCCTGGAGTCCTTCTACGGGGGCGCGGGGCTACACCTTC. This codes for CAWSPSTGARGYTF.

This sequence joins TRBV9 and TRBJ2-3, with TRBD2 as a possible D gene (7 bases). The CDR3 contains 15 residues. Germline lookup yields CDR1 SGDLS and CDR2 YYNGEE. V was shortened by 2 bases and J by 4 bases, with 14 bases between the two germline ends. CDR3 sequence (DNA): TGTGCCAGCAGCGTCGCGGGGGCGCCGGCAGATACGCAGTATTTT. Encoded protein: CASSVAGAPADTQYF.

This clone was counted a few times. Other DNA variants within this sample encode the same CDR3. V is TRBV6-1 and J is TRBJ1-2; D is unresolved. The CDR3 runs 14 residues. CDR1 MNHNS and CDR2 SASEGT come from the germline V gene. The V and J ends lost 7 bases and 4 bases respectively, with 16 bases between them. The CDR3 DNA reads as TGTGCCAGCACTGCCGGGTTTTTAGGCTATGGCTACACCTTC. This codes for CASTAGFLGYGYTF.

This clone was seen more than once but under ten times. The chain joins TRBV5-1 to TRBJ2-2; 8 nucleotides line up with TRBD1. CDR3 length equals 14 residues. Germline V gene lookup returns CDR1 SGHRS and CDR2 YFSETQ. V lost 7 bases, J lost 4 bases, and 6 bases stayed unmatched. The DNA of the CDR3 is TGCGCCAGCGAGACAGGGGATAGCACCGGGGAGCTGTTTTTT. Its translation: CASETGDSTGELFF.

This clone was detected a few times. The rearrangement joins TRBV2 to TRBJ2-7; 14 positions agree with TRBD2. Germline-derived CDR1 and CDR2 are SNHLY and FYNNEI. CDR3 size: 17 residues. The J segment lost 4 bases and the V segment lost 6 bases, leaving 11 bases of the junction unmatched. CDR3: CASRAGLAGGLYYEQYF. CDR3 nucleotide sequence: TGTGCCAGCAGGGCCGGACTAGCGGGGGGCCTTTATTACGAGCAGTACTTC.

This chain uses TRBV27 with TRBJ2-3, with D unclear. The CDR3 has 14 amino acids. CDR1 MNHEY and CDR2 SMNVEV come from the germline V gene (reference sequence). The V and J ends lost 5 bases and 0 bases respectively, with 9 bases between them. This CDR3 is CASSPLVSTDTQYF. The CDR3 bases are TGTGCCAGCAGTCCCCTAGTCAGCACAGATACGCAGTATTTT.